This entry lists 21 T cell receptor beta chains sequenced from one sample in a study of T-cell memory formation after mild COVID-19. TCRdb ran MiXCR on the 5' RACE reads and lists one entry per CDR3 protein. The table records 450,000 to 650,000 distinct CDR3 sequences, roughly a fifth of them present only once. What was sequenced was PBMCs or a T cell subset sorted from them (not recorded which). The receptors shown here come from an adult woman who had mild COVID-19 (a few samples of this study predate the infection). Cell type and time point are not known.

V is TRBV7-8 and J is TRBJ2-4; D call uncertain. Trimming left V 1 base short and J 0 bases short, with 7 bases between. The CDR3 is made up of 15 amino acids. Germline-derived CDR1 and CDR2 are SGHVS and FQNEAQ. The CDR3 region is CASSLVFGAKNIQYF. Here the CDR3 DNA reads TGTGCCAGCAGCTTAGTATTCGGAGCCAAAAACATTCAGTACTTC.

This clonotype was seen a few times. Here the CDR3 DNA reads TGTGCCAGCAGCCAGCGACTAGCGGGAGAGGATATGACCCAGTACTTC. It codes for CASSQRLAGEDMTQYF. V is TRBV4-2 and J is TRBJ2-5; 12 nucleotides match TRBD2. Germline CDR1 reads LGHNA; CDR2 reads YNFKEQ. J was trimmed by 7 bases and V by 3 bases; bases with no gene match: 9. The CDR3 totals 16 residues.

This clonotype was seen a handful of times. The gene calls are TRBV11-2 and TRBJ2-2; D might be TRBD2 (6 bases). This CDR3 spans 17 amino acids. V lost 0 bases and J lost 4, with 15 bases in between. Germline V gene data show CDR1 as SGHAT and CDR2 as FQNNGV. CDR3 sequence reads: CASSLESGLTITGELFF. The DNA for the CDR3 is TGTGCCAGCAGCTTAGAATCGGGACTCACTATCACCGGGGAGCTGTTTTTT.

The chain combines TRBV9 with TRBJ1-1, with 7 bases that match TRBD1. This CDR3 has 16 residues. The J segment lost 1 base and the V segment lost 0 bases, leaving 6 bases of the junction unmatched. Germline V lookup: CDR1 SGDLS, CDR2 YYNGEE. The CDR3, as DNA: TGTGCCAGCAGCGTAGAGCCACAGGGGTGGAACACTGAAGCTTTCTTT. Amino acid sequence: CASSVEPQGWNTEAFF.

The chain has TRBV7-8 and TRBJ2-3; a possible D gene is TRBD1 (6 bases). The germline gives CDR1 SGHVS, CDR2 FQNEAQ. V was trimmed by 1 base and J by 3 bases, leaving 14 bases between them. The CDR3 loop spans 16 amino acids. CDR3: CASSLVRGGGTDTQYF. CDR3 coding DNA: TGTGCCAGCAGCTTAGTCAGGGGCGGTGGGACAGATACGCAGTATTTT.

This clonotype has a handful of counts. The V and J genes are TRBV20-1 and TRBJ1-1; the match to TRBD1 covers 12 bases. The germline V gene encodes CDR1 DFQATT and CDR2 SNEGSKA (reference sequence). V dropped 6 bases and J dropped 5; count of bases not matched to a gene: 16. This CDR3 contains 17 residues. CDR3 region: CSATRDRGQVSRTEAFF. For the CDR3, the DNA is TGCAGTGCAACCCGGGACAGGGGGCAGGTCAGTCGTACTGAAGCTTTCTTT.

In its sample, this clonotype was seen a few times. The chain employs TRBV7-9 and TRBJ1-2, with 8 bases that match TRBD1. The CDR3 covers 16 residues. Trimming took 6 bases from V and 1 from J; bases not matched to a gene: 10. The germline V gene has CDR1 SEHNR and CDR2 FQNEAQ (reference sequence). The CDR3 DNA reads as TGTGCCAGCAGGGACGGGACAGGCCGGGGTAACTATGGCTACACCTTC. Translation gives CASRDGTGRGNYGYTF.

The chain recombines TRBV7-2 with TRBJ2-7, with 9 bases that match TRBD1. Per the germline V gene, CDR1 is SGHTA and CDR2 is FQGNSA. Germline trimming cut 5 bases from V and 3 bases from J; bases unmatched to any gene: 5. CDR3 size: 14 residues. CDR3 DNA sequence: TGTGCCAGCAGCGGGACAGGGTCACTCTACGAGCAGTACTTC. Amino acids: CASSGTGSLYEQYF.

This clonotype was detected a few times. This chain joins TRBV9 and TRBJ2-1, with 8 nucleotides matching TRBD2. Germline values: CDR1 SGDLS, CDR2 YYNGEE. J was trimmed by 0 bases and V by 0 bases; bases with no gene match: 2. The CDR3 has 16 amino acids. Written as DNA, the CDR3 is TGTGCCAGCAGCGTAGAAAGCGGGAGCTCCTACAATGAGCAGTTCTTC. Protein sequence: CASSVESGSSYNEQFF.

This clonotype was counted a few times. The V call is TRBV2, the J call TRBJ2-5, with D maybe TRBD1 (6 bases). The germline gives CDR1 SNHLY, CDR2 FYNNEI. CDR3 length: 14 amino acids. V lost 1 base and J lost 5, with 11 bases in between. Written as DNA, the CDR3 is TGTGCCAGCAGTGAAGTAGGGGGATGGGAGACCCAGTACTTC. Its protein is CASSEVGGWETQYF. Together with reference TRBV2 and TRBJ2-5, the CDR3 gives the full variable domain: EPEVTQTPSHQVTQMGQEVILRCVPISNHLYFYWYRQILGQKVEFLVSFYNNEISEKSEIFDDQFSVERPDGSNFTLKIRSTKLEDSAMYFCASSEVGGWETQYFGPGTRLLVL.

This clonotype showed up just a few times. This chain connects TRBV7-2 to TRBJ1-1; 7 bases are a match to TRBD1. Germline CDR1 SGHTA, CDR2 FQGNSA. V was clipped by 11 bases and J by 4 bases; unmatched bases: 10. This CDR3 has 13 residues. The CDR3 loop reads CASKEGAPTEAFF. The CDR3 DNA follows: TGTGCCTCGAAGGAGGGGGCTCCCACTGAAGCTTTCTTT.

Comment on this clonotype: At one of its ends the junction is not consistent with the germline gene, which may arise from a read error. The CDR3 nucleotides are TGTGCCAGCAGCTGGGACTCCCGGGCGGCTGAGGATTTT. As protein: CASSWDSRAAEDF. The chain joins TRBV5-4 to TRBJ2-3, with D perhaps matching TRBD2 (6 bases). From germline, CDR1 is SGHNT and CDR2 YYREEE (reference sequence). The CDR3 runs to 13 residues. The variable domain in full, completed from reference TRBV5-4 and TRBJ2-3, reads ETGVTQSPTHLIKTRGQQVTLRCSSQSGHNTVSWYQQALGQGPQFIFQYYREEENGRGNFPPRFSGLQFPNYSSELNVNALELDDSALYLCASSWDSRAAEDFGPGTRLTVL.

This clonotype showed up just a few times. The genes are TRBV19 and TRBJ1-1; no clear D gene. Trimming removed 5 bases from V and 1 base from J, with 11 bases in between. The CDR3 consists of 14 residues. CDR1 is LNHDA, CDR2 SQIVND, per germline (reference sequence). The CDR3 sequence: CASSSWSGNTEAFF. The CDR3 region has the DNA TGTGCCAGTAGTTCATGGTCCGGGAACACTGAAGCTTTCTTT.

The chain couples TRBV5-5 to TRBJ1-3; tentative D call: TRBD1 (6 bases). The V and J ends lost 6 bases and 4 bases respectively, with 23 bases between them. Germline-derived CDR1 and CDR2 are SGHKS and YYEKEE (reference sequence). The CDR3 is made up of 17 amino acids. The CDR3 DNA reads as TGTGCCAGCACCGGGCGTTTCGCGCCGGGGGCCGGAAACACCATATATTTT. Residues: CASTGRFAPGAGNTIYF. The full variable domain, its missing parts supplied by reference TRBV5-5 and TRBJ1-3, is DAGVTQSPTHLIKTRGQQVTLRCSPISGHKSVSWYQQVLGQGPQFIFQYYEKEERGRGNFPDRFSARQFPNYSSELNVNALLLGDSALYLCASTGRFAPGAGNTIYFGEGSWLTVV.

This clonotype has more than one count but fewer than ten. The chain uses TRBV29-1 and TRBJ2-7; D is possibly TRBD1 (7 bases). The CDR3 is made up of 13 amino acids. The ends were cut back, 5 bases at V and 0 bases at J, with 11 bases in the middle. The germline V gene encodes CDR1 SQVTM and CDR2 ANQGSEA. CDR3 DNA: TGCAGCGTTCATCAGGGGGGCTCCTACGAGCAGTACTTC. This gives the protein CSVHQGGSYEQYF.

The V call is TRBV24-1, the J call TRBJ2-1; possible D gene TRBD2, 6 bases. This CDR3 comprises 15 residues. Trimming removed 5 bases from V and 2 bases from J, with 12 bases in between. Germline CDR1 KGHDR, CDR2 SFDVKD. In nucleotides, the CDR3 is TGTGCCACCAGTGGCTCCGGGAGCCCCTACAATGAGCAGTTCTTC. This gives the protein CATSGSGSPYNEQFF.

V gene TRBV7-9 combines with J gene TRBJ2-2, with 7 bases fitting TRBD1. J lost 6 bases, V lost 2 bases, and 3 bases had no gene match. Looked up from germline, CDR1 is SEHNR and CDR2 is FQNEAQ (reference sequence). CDR3 length equals 14 residues. For the CDR3, the DNA is TGTGCCAGCAGCTTACTACAGGGGTCCGGGGAGCTGTTTTTT. It specifies CASSLLQGSGELFF.

In its sample, this clonotype was seen many times. The chain combines TRBV12-3 or TRBV12-4 with TRBJ2-3; D ambiguous. Trimming removed 6 bases at V and 3 bases at J, with 4 bases between. This CDR3 is 11 amino acids long. CDR3 residues: CASRLTDTQYF. In DNA form, the CDR3 reads TGTGCCAGCAGGTTAACAGATACGCAGTATTTT.

This rearrangement joins TRBV29-1 to TRBJ2-5, with 7 bases that match TRBD2. This CDR3 is 15 amino acids long. J lost 0 bases, V lost 3 bases, and 7 bases had no gene match. Germline CDR1 reads SQVTM; CDR2 reads ANQGSEA. The CDR3 sequence is CSVEATGGYQETQYF. DNA for the CDR3: TGCAGCGTTGAGGCGACGGGGGGTTACCAAGAGACCCAGTACTTC.

The J gene is TRBJ1-1, the V gene TRBV30; TRBD1 is a possible D gene (5 bases). This CDR3 comprises 13 residues. The germline gives CDR1 GTSNPN, CDR2 SVGIG (reference sequence). The V end lost 5 bases, the J end lost 0 bases, and 10 bases lay between the germline ends. This CDR3 reads CAWATGLNTEAFF. For the CDR3, the DNA is TGTGCCTGGGCTACAGGCTTGAACACTGAAGCTTTCTTT.

This clonotype was seen a few times. This chain uses TRBV24-1 with TRBJ2-3; TRBD2 matches 9 bases. Germline V gene sequence: CDR1 KGHDR, CDR2 SFDVKD. J gave up 4 bases and V 7 bases, and 8 bases lay outside the gene matches. CDR3 length equals 15 residues. The chain's CDR3 is CATSLGGRDPDTQYF. In DNA form, the CDR3 reads TGTGCCACCAGCCTCGGCGGGAGGGATCCAGATACGCAGTATTTT.